Each of the 7 T cell receptor beta chains below was sequenced from the same sample in a study of blood T cell repertoires in COVID-19. The assay was immunoSEQ multiplex PCR, and TCRdb's table has in-frame clones only and misses some. This sample has about 380,000 clones, with approximately 84% found just once. The sequenced sample was PBMCs or T cells enriched from blood (not recorded which). These TCRs come from a woman aged 30 to 39 who had recovered from COVID-19.

The J gene is TRBJ1-1, the V gene TRBV19; 10 bases line up with TRBD1. Trimming cost V 5 bases and J 0 bases; bases outside gene matches: 6. The CDR3 runs to 16 residues. Germline V gene data show CDR1 as LNHDA and CDR2 as SQIVND (reference sequence). The chain's CDR3 is CASSRDRGRMNTEAFF. In DNA, the CDR3 is TGTGCCAGTAGTCGGGACAGGGGCCGCATGAACACTGAAGCTTTCTTT. The full variable domain, in which reference TRBV19 and TRBJ1-1 provide the parts outside the CDR3, is DGGITQSPKYLFRKEGQNVTLSCEQNLNHDAMYWYRQDPGQGLRLIYYSQIVNDFQKGDIAEGYSVSREKKESFPLTVTSAQKNPTAFYLCASSRDRGRMNTEAFFGQGTRLTVV.

Here the CDR3 reads CASSSPGTGNSYEQYF. The DNA of the CDR3 is TGTGCCAGCAGTTCACCCGGGACAGGGAACTCCTACGAGCAGTACTTC. The chain links TRBV28 to TRBJ2-7, with 9 positions matching TRBD1. The CDR3 spans 16 residues. V trimming: 4 bases; J trimming: 0 bases; junction bases outside the gene matches: 7. Germline CDR1 is MDHEN and CDR2 is SYDVKM.

CDR3 loop: CASSFSLLAPNPYNEQFF. DNA of the CDR3: TGTGCCAGCAGCTTCTCCTTGCTAGCGCCGAACCCATACAATGAGCAGTTCTTC. J is TRBJ2-1 and V is TRBV5-4; tentative D call: TRBD2 (6 bases). Germline-derived CDR1 and CDR2 are SGHNT and YYREEE (reference sequence). Trimming shortened V by 2 bases and J by 4 bases, and 22 bases separated the two germline ends. The CDR3 consists of 18 residues.

This chain links TRBV29-1 with TRBJ2-7, with TRBD2 identical over 9 bases. CDR1 is SQVTM and CDR2 is ANQGSEA in the germline V gene. Losses at the gene ends were 5 bases for V and 2 bases for J; bases not matched to a gene: 16. The CDR3 is made up of 17 amino acids. This chain's CDR3 is CSVLSFMSGRTTYEQYF. In nucleotides, the CDR3 is TGCAGCGTTTTATCCTTTATGAGCGGGAGGACAACCTACGAGCAGTACTTC.

The rearrangement links TRBV4-1 to TRBJ1-3, with TRBD1 matching over 11 bases. V shed 1 base, J shed 0 bases, and the junction held 11 bases outside the gene matches. CDR1 is MGHRA, CDR2 YSYEKL, per germline. The CDR3 totals 20 residues. The CDR3 DNA is TGCGCCAGCAGCCAAGGGAAAGGACAGGGGGCTTACTCCTCTGGAAACACCATATATTTT. It yields the protein CASSQGKGQGAYSSGNTIYF.

The chain joins TRBV9 to TRBJ2-3; 7 nucleotides line up with TRBD1. Germline assignment: CDR1 SGDLS and CDR2 YYNGEE. This CDR3 spans 16 amino acids. V trimming: 4 bases; J trimming: 4 bases; junction bases outside the gene matches: 12. CDR3 nucleotides: TGTGCCAGCAGCAGAGAGGGACAGCCACCTTCAGATACGCAGTATTTT. Protein: CASSREGQPPSDTQYF.

The V call is TRBV29-1, the J call TRBJ1-3, with 7 bases that match TRBD1. The CDR3 covers 14 residues. The germline gives CDR1 SQVTM, CDR2 ANQGSEA. V gave up 3 bases and J gave up 2 bases; unmatched junction bases: 4. In nucleotides, the CDR3 is TGCAGCGTTGAGAAGGGGGCTGCTGGAAACACCATATATTTT. As protein: CSVEKGAAGNTIYF.